This TCR beta chain was found in a study of response to subunit inactivated influenza vaccine. Whole-study results and caveats: It was suggested by the authors that few new T cells are recruited by each seasonal influenza vaccination.

TCRdb recomputed calls from the RT-PCR reads with MiXCR, one row per CDR3 protein. The repertoire holds about 520,000 distinct CDR3 sequences, with 11% as singletons. This clonotype was observed at least ten times. No antigen is known for it. CDR1 is KGHDR, CDR2 SFDVKD, per germline. The CDR3 contains 16 residues. After removal of 3 bases from V and 7 bases from J, the junction contained 9 bases not matched to a gene. The V gene is TRBV24-1, the J gene TRBJ2-1; 9 nucleotides match TRBD1. The source is a man aged 50-59 years who received an inactivated influenza vaccine. Sequencing was performed on PBMCs from blood, taken roughly 48 days after vaccination. The chain's CDR3 is CATSDLYRGRGNEQFF. In nucleotides, the CDR3 is TGTGCCACCAGTGATCTTTACAGGGGGCGCGGTAATGAGCAGTTCTTC.